A selection of T cell receptor beta chains follows, all from one sample in a study of shared clonotypes between healthy human individuals. TCRdb keeps only in-frame clones here, not all; method: immunoSEQ multiplex PCR. This table holds about 460,000 clones, roughly three quarters found once. The specimen sequenced was PBMCs. The receptors stem from a middle-aged woman in good health. Some clones in this sample may be carry-over from other donors' samples. Each CDR3 is given with its conserved first and last residue. Fields, in order: J gene, D gene, V gene, CDR3 protein. D genes are given only for firm matches.

j_gene: TRBJ2-7; d_gene: NA; v_gene: TRBV2; CDR3aa: CASLSPTGGSYEQYF
j_gene: TRBJ1-3; d_gene: TRBD1; v_gene: TRBV27; CDR3aa: CASSRQGPRNTIYF
j_gene: TRBJ2-1; d_gene: NA; v_gene: TRBV9; CDR3aa: CASSVVGAGEQFF
j_gene: TRBJ1-4; d_gene: TRBD1; v_gene: TRBV19; CDR3aa: CASRKQGALDEKLFF
j_gene: TRBJ2-1; d_gene: NA; v_gene: TRBV19; CDR3aa: CASSIGGTVYNEQFF
j_gene: TRBJ1-5; d_gene: NA; v_gene: TRBV4-2; CDR3aa: CASSQVLGQGQPQHF
j_gene: TRBJ2-7; d_gene: TRBD1; v_gene: TRBV5-1; CDR3aa: CASSWTGRDEQYF
j_gene: TRBJ1-1; d_gene: NA; v_gene: TRBV4-2; CDR3aa: CASSQARGHTEAFF
j_gene: TRBJ1-2; d_gene: NA; v_gene: TRBV20-1; CDR3aa: CSATTGYGYTF
j_gene: TRBJ1-5; d_gene: NA; v_gene: TRBV29-1; CDR3aa: CSVKEDGDQPQHF
j_gene: TRBJ2-3; d_gene: TRBD2; v_gene: TRBV7-3; CDR3aa: CASSASGSRTDTQYF
j_gene: TRBJ2-5; d_gene: TRBD1; v_gene: TRBV9; CDR3aa: CASSLDREETQYF
j_gene: TRBJ2-1; d_gene: TRBD2; v_gene: TRBV5-1; CDR3aa: CASEPTPGLASHEQFF